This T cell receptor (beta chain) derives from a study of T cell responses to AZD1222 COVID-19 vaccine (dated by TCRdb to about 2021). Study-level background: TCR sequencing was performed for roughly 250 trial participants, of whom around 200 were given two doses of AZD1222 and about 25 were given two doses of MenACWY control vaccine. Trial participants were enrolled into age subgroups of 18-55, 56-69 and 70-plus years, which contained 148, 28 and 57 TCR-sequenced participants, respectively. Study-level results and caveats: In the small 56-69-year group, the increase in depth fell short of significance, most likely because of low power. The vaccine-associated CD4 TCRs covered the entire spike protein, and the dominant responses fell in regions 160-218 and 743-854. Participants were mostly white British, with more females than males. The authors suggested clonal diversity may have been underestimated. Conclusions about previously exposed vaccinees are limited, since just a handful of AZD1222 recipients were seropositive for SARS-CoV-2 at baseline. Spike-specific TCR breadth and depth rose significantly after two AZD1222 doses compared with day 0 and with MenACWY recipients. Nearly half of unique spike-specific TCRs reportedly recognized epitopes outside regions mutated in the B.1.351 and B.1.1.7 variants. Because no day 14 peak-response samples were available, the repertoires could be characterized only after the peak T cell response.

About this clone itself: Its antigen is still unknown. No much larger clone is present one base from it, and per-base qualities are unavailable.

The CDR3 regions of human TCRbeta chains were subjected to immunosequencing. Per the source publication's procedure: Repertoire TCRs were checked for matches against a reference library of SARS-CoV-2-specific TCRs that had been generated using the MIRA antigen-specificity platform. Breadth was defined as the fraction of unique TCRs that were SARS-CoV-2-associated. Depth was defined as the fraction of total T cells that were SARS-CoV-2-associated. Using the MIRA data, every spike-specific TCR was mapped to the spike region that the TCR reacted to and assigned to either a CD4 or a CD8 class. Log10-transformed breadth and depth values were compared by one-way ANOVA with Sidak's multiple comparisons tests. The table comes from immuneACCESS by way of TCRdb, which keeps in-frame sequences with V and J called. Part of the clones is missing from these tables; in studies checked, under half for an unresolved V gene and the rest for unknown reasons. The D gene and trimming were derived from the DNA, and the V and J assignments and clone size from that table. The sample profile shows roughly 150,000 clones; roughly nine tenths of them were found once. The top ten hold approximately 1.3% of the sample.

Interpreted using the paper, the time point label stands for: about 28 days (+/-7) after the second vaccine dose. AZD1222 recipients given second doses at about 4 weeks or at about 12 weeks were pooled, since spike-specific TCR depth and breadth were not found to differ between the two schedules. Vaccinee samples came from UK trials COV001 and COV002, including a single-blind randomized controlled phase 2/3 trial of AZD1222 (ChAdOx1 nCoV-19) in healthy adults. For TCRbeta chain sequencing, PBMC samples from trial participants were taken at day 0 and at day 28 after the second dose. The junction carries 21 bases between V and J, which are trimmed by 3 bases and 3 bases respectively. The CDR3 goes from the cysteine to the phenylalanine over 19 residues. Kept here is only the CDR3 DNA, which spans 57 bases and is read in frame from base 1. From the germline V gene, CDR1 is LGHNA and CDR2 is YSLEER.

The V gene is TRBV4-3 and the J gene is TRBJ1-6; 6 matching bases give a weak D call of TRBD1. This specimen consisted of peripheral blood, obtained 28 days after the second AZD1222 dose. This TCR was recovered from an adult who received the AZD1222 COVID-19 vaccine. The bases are TGCGCCAGCAGCCATAGGACAGACTTGCCTGGCCTCTATAATTCACCCCTCCACTTT. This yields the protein CASSHRTDLPGLYNSPLHF.